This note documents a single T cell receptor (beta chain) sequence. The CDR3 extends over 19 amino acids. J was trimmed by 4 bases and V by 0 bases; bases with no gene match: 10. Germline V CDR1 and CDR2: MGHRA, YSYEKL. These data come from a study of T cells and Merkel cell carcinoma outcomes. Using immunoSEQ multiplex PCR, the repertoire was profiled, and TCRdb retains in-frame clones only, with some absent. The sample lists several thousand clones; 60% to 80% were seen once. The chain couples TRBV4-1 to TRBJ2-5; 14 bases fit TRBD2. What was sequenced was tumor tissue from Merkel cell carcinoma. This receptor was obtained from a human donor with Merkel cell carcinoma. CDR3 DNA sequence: TGCGCCAGCAGCCAAGAGCCGGGACTAGCGGGGGTGGGGCGAGAGACCCAGTACTTC. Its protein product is CASSQEPGLAGVGRETQYF.